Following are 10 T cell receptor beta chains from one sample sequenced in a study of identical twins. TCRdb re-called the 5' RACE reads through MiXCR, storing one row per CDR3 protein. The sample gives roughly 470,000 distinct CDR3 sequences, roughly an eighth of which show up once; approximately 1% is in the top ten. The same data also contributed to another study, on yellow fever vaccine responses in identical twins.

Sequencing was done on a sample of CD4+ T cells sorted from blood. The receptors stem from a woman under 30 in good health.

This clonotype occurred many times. Here the CDR3 reads CASSLAGTSVHEQYF. The DNA of the CDR3 is TGCGCCAGCAGCTTGGCCGGGACTAGCGTCCACGAGCAGTACTTC. The chain links TRBV5-1 to TRBJ2-7; 10 nucleotides agree with TRBD2. Per the germline V gene, CDR1 is SGHRS and CDR2 is YFSETQ. The CDR3 covers 15 residues. J was trimmed by 5 bases and V by 0 bases; bases with no gene match: 5.

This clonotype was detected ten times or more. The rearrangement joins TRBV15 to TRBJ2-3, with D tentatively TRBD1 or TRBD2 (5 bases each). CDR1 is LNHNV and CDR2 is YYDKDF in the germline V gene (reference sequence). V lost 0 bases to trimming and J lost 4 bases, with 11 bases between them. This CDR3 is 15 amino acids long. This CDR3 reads CATSRDLRGADTQYF. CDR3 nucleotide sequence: TGTGCCACCAGCAGAGATCTTAGGGGAGCAGATACGCAGTATTTT.

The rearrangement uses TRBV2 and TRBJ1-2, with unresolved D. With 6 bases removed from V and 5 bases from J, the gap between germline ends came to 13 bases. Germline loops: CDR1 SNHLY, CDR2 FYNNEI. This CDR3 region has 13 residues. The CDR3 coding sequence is TGTGCCAGCAGGGAACGGGCCCCGTATGGCTACACCTTC. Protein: CASRERAPYGYTF. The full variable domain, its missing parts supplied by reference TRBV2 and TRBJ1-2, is EPEVTQTPSHQVTQMGQEVILRCVPISNHLYFYWYRQILGQKVEFLVSFYNNEISEKSEIFDDQFSVERPDGSNFTLKIRSTKLEDSAMYFCASRERAPYGYTFGSGTRLTVV.

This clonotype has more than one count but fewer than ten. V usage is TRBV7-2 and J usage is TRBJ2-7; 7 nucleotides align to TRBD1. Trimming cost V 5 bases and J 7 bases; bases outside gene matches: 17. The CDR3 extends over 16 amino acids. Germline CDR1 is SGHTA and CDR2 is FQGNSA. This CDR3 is CASSARGITGVGEQYF. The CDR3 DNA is TGTGCCAGCAGCGCAAGGGGAATTACAGGGGTGGGAGAGCAGTACTTC. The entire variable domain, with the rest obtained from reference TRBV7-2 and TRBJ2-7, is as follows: GAGVSQSPSNKVTEKGKDVELRCDPISGHTALYWYRQSLGQGLEFLIYFQGNSAPDKSGLPSDRFSAERTGGSVSTLTIQRTQQEDSAVYLCASSARGITGVGEQYFGPGTRLTVT.

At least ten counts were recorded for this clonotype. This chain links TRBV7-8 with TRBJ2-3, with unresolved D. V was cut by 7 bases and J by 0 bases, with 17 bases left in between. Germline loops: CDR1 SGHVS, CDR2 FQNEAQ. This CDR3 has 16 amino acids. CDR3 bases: TGTGCCAGCAATACTCCCCGGCGAGGTAGCACAGATACGCAGTATTTT. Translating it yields CASNTPRRGSTDTQYF.

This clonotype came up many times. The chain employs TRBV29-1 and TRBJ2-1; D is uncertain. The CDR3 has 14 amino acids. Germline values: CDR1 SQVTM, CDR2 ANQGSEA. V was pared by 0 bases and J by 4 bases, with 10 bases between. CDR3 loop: CSVEERTQYNEQFF. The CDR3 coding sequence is TGCAGCGTTGAAGAGAGGACCCAATACAATGAGCAGTTCTTC.

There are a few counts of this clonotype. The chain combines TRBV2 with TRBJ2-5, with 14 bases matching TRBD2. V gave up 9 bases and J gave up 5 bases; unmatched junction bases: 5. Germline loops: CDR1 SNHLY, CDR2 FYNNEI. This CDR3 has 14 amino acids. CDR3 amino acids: CASPGLAGEETQYF. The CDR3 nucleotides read TGTGCCAGTCCGGGACTAGCGGGGGAGGAGACCCAGTACTTC.

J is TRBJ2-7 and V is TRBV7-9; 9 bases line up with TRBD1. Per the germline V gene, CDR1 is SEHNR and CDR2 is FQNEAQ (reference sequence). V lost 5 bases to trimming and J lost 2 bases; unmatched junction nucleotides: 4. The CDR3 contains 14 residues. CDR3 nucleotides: TGTGCCAGCAGCGACCGACAGGGGGCCTACGAGCAGTACTTC. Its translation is CASSDRQGAYEQYF. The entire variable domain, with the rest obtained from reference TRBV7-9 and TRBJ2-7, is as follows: DTGVSQNPRHKITKRGQNVTFRCDPISEHNRLYWYRQTLGQGPEFLTYFQNEAQLEKSRLLSDRFSAERPKGSFSTLEIQRTEQGDSAMYLCASSDRQGAYEQYFGPGTRLTVT.

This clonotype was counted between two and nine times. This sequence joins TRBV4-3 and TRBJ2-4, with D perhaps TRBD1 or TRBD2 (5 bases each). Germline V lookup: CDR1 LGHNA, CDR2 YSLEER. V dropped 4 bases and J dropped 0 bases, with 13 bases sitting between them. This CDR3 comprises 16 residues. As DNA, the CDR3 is TGCGCCAGCAGCCCAGGGAGACGTGGAGCCAAAAACATTCAGTACTTC. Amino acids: CASSPGRRGAKNIQYF.

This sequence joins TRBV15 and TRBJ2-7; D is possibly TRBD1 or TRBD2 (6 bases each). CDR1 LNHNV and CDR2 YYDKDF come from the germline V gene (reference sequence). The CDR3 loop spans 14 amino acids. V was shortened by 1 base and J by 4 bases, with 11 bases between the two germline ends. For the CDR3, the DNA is TGTGCCACCAGCAGAGTCGGGGGCGGATACGAGCAGTACTTC. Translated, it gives CATSRVGGGYEQYF.